These T cell receptor beta chains were read from a single sample in a study of blood T cell repertoires in COVID-19. TCRdb's table, derived via immunoSEQ multiplex PCR, lists solely in-frame clones and lacks some. The data show approximately 210,000 clones, around 82% seen once. Sample: peripheral blood. The source of these receptors is a man aged 50-59 years with active or convalescent COVID-19. Each CDR3 is given with its conserved first and last residue. D genes are given only for firm matches. The size entry is marked missing in some rows and otherwise reads once, few, many or a size class.

cdr3_nt cdr3_aa clone_size v_call d_call j_call
TGTGCCAGCAGCCTTAGGGCGGGAGGGGTAATAGATACGCAGTATTTT CASSLRAGGVIDTQYF NA TRBV9 TRBD2 TRBJ2-3
TGTGCCAGCAGCACCCATGGCCGAAATGAGCAGTTCTTC CASSTHGRNEQFF NA TRBV3-1/TRBV3-2 NA TRBJ2-1
TGTGCCAGCAGCGAAGCGTTGTCTAGCGGAAGCTCCTACAATGAGCAGTTCTTC CASSEALSSGSSYNEQFF NA TRBV6-1 TRBD2 TRBJ2-1
TGTGCCAGCAGTGAAGCGCTAGGACTTACAGATACGCAGTATTTT CASSEALGLTDTQYF few TRBV6-1 NA TRBJ2-3
TGTGCCAGCAGAAAGGACAGGGGACCCCCTTACGAGCAGTACTTC CASRKDRGPPYEQYF NA TRBV6-5 TRBD1 TRBJ2-7
TGCGCCAGCAGCTTGGAGGGACAGGGAAGAGGTTCCCTAAATTCACCCCTCCACTTT CASSLEGQGRGSLNSPLHF NA TRBV5-1 TRBD1 TRBJ1-6
TGCGCCAGCAGCCAAGATAGCAGCCCAATTGAAGCTTTCTTT CASSQDSSPIEAFF medium-sized TRBV4-3 NA TRBJ1-1
TGTGCCAGCAGTTACTCCTTCAGTGGACATAGCAAGCAGTACTTC CASSYSFSGHSKQYF medium-sized TRBV6-5 NA TRBJ2-7
TGTGCCAGCAGCGTAGCAGGGGGTCCCAACAATGAGCAGTTCTTC CASSVAGGPNNEQFF NA TRBV9 TRBD1 TRBJ2-1
TGTGCCAGCAGCGTAGGAGGAGTAATGAACACTGAAGCTTTCTTT CASSVGGVMNTEAFF once TRBV9 NA TRBJ1-1
TGTGCCAGCAGCTCTCACCGGGACAGGGGGTTTCTCACTGAAGCTTTCTTT CASSSHRDRGFLTEAFF NA TRBV7-9 TRBD1 TRBJ1-1
TGTGCCAGCTCACCACCGTCAGGGGTTTATGGCTACACCTTC CASSPPSGVYGYTF NA TRBV18 NA TRBJ1-2
TGTGCCAGCAGTTTTCGGACAGGAGTTAGCAATCAGCCCCAGCATTTT CASSFRTGVSNQPQHF NA TRBV27 TRBD1 TRBJ1-5
TGTGCCAGCAGTTTATACGCTAGCGGGGGAAGCTCCTACAATGAGCAGTTCTTC CASSLYASGGSSYNEQFF few TRBV27 TRBD2 TRBJ2-1
NA CASILDNDYGYTF NA TRBV2 NA TRBJ1-2
TGTGCCAGCTCACCTTCGCCGGACACCCTGAGTGGCTACACCTTC CASSPSPDTLSGYTF NA TRBV18 NA TRBJ1-2
TGTGCCAGCAGCCGAGCGGGGAACCAAGAGACCCAGTACTTC CASSRAGNQETQYF NA TRBV3-1/TRBV3-2 TRBD2 TRBJ2-5
TGTGCCAGCAGCTTTTTTTCGAATTGGCTTTTAGCGGGAGCACGAGATACGCAGTATTTT CASSFFSNWLLAGARDTQYF NA TRBV27 TRBD2 TRBJ2-3
TGTGCCAGCAACCTTGGGGCAGGGGCAGGCTACACCTTC CASNLGAGAGYTF NA TRBV27 NA TRBJ1-2
TGTGCCAGCAAGGGGGCCAACTATGGCTACACCTTC CASKGANYGYTF NA TRBV25-1 TRBD1 TRBJ1-2
TGTGCCAGCAGTCGATGGCAGTACACTGAAGCTTTCTTT CASSRWQYTEAFF NA TRBV14 NA TRBJ1-1
TGCAGCGTTGTAGCGGGGTTTAACACTGAAGCTTTCTTT CSVVAGFNTEAFF NA TRBV29-1 NA TRBJ1-1
TGTGCCAGCAGTCCAGGGTCGCTTAATGAAAAACTGTTTTTT CASSPGSLNEKLFF few TRBV6-5 NA TRBJ1-4
TGTGCCAGTAGCACAAATAGCAATCAGCCCCAGCATTTT CASSTNSNQPQHF NA TRBV19 NA TRBJ1-5
TGTGCCAGCAGTGCCACCCTAGCGGGGGGGCCTTTCTTC CASSATLAGGPFF NA TRBV25-1 TRBD2 TRBJ2-1
TGTGCCAGCACCCGAGATAATGAAAAACTGTTTTTT CASTRDNEKLFF NA TRBV9 NA TRBJ1-4
TGTGCCAGCAGCCAGCAACCGGCAGGGACTGAAGCTTTCTTT CASSQQPAGTEAFF NA TRBV3-1/TRBV3-2 NA TRBJ1-1
TGTGCCAGCTCACCACCGTCCGGGGGGGGAAAGACAGATACGCAGTATTTT CASSPPSGGGKTDTQYF NA TRBV18 TRBD2 TRBJ2-3
TGTGCCATGCGGCCTAGTCTGGATAATTCACCCCTCCACTTT CAMRPSLDNSPLHF NA TRBV5-4 NA TRBJ1-6
TGCGCCAGCAGCACCTGGACTAGCGGGCACACCGGGGAGCTGTTTTTT CASSTWTSGHTGELFF NA TRBV5-1 TRBD2 TRBJ2-2
TGTGCCAGCAGTTTGGATTTCAGGACCGGGGAGCTGTTTTTT CASSLDFRTGELFF NA TRBV6-4 NA TRBJ2-2
TGTGCCAGTAGTAACAGGGGGCCCAACAATGAGCAGTTCTTC CASSNRGPNNEQFF NA TRBV19 TRBD1 TRBJ2-1
TGTGCCAGCTCACCACCCTCCCAGGGGTTCGATACGCAGTATTTT CASSPPSQGFDTQYF NA TRBV18 NA TRBJ2-3
TGCGCCAGCAGCCCACCAGCAGGTACCGGGGAGCTGTTTTTT CASSPPAGTGELFF NA TRBV5-1 NA TRBJ2-2
TGTGCCAGCAGCTCAGGGGATTCACCCCTCCACTTT CASSSGDSPLHF NA TRBV5-5 NA TRBJ1-6
TGTGCCAGCAGTGACCGCGGGACCCCTGCAACTTACTATGGCTACACCTTC CASSDRGTPATYYGYTF NA TRBV6-1 NA TRBJ1-2
TGTGCCAGCAGCCTGGACACCTACAATGAGCAGTTCTTC CASSLDTYNEQFF NA TRBV5-6 NA TRBJ2-1
TGCGCCAGCAGCTTGGCCTTCCACGAGCAGTACTTC CASSLAFHEQYF NA TRBV5-1 NA TRBJ2-7
TGTGCCATCAGTGAGAGGGCAGGTAGCGGGAGGGCCGGGCCAGAGACCCAGTACTTC CAISERAGSGRAGPETQYF few TRBV10-3 TRBD2 TRBJ2-5
TGTGCCAGCAGCGTATCTGTCGGCTGGGGGCCGGGAACCGGGGAGCTGTTTTTT CASSVSVGWGPGTGELFF NA TRBV9 NA TRBJ2-2
TGTGCCAGTAGCATTCCCGGGTGGCAGTCCCGACCCCTCCACTTT CASSIPGWQSRPLHF NA TRBV19 NA TRBJ1-6
TGTGCCAGCAGCGTCGGGACTAGCGGGAGCTTGGGGGAGCTGTTTTTT CASSVGTSGSLGELFF once TRBV3-1/TRBV3-2 TRBD2 TRBJ2-2
TGTGCCAGCAGCTACGGGACAGGGGTATATGGCTACACCTTC CASSYGTGVYGYTF NA TRBV11-2 TRBD1 TRBJ1-2
TGTGCCACCAGTGGGCCCGCAGGTGAAGATACGCAGTATTTT CATSGPAGEDTQYF once TRBV24-1 NA TRBJ2-3
TGTGCCAGCAGCGTGGGACAGACCTACGAGCAGTACTTC CASSVGQTYEQYF NA TRBV5-6 TRBD1 TRBJ2-7
TGCGCCAGCAGCTGGACTAGCGCGAAAAACATTCAGTACTTC CASSWTSAKNIQYF NA TRBV5-1 TRBD2 TRBJ2-4
TGTGCCAGCAGTCAGACAGGGGGAGGTTATGGCTACACCTTC CASSQTGGGYGYTF few TRBV6-6 TRBD1 TRBJ1-2
TGTGCCAGCAGTGACGGGAATCAGCCCCAGCATTTT CASSDGNQPQHF NA TRBV12-3/TRBV12-4 NA TRBJ1-5
TGTGCCAGCAGCTTGGGACTAGCGGGGGAATACGAGCAGTACTTC CASSLGLAGEYEQYF once TRBV5-4 TRBD2 TRBJ2-7
TGTGCCAGTAAGAGTCAGCGGGGCACCGGGGAGCTGTTTTTT CASKSQRGTGELFF NA TRBV19 TRBD2 TRBJ2-2
TGTGCCAGCAGCCCTAGCGGGAGAACGCTCATGGAGCAGTTCTTC CASSPSGRTLMEQFF NA TRBV9 TRBD2 TRBJ2-1
TGTGCCAGCAGCTCCAGACAGGGGGCCGGCTATGGCTACACCTTC CASSSRQGAGYGYTF NA TRBV7-2 TRBD1 TRBJ1-2
TGTGCCAGCTCACCAGAGAGAGGGACTGAAGCTTTCTTT CASSPERGTEAFF NA TRBV18 NA TRBJ1-1
TGTGCCAGCAGTCCAACGGGACTAGTGGGCAATGAGCAGTTCTTC CASSPTGLVGNEQFF NA TRBV28 TRBD2 TRBJ2-1
TGCAGCGTTGTCTTTGGGACAGGACTTATCGAGCAGTACTTC CSVVFGTGLIEQYF NA TRBV29-1 TRBD1 TRBJ2-7
TGCGCCAGCAGCTTCGACAGGGACGCTGAAGCTTTCTTT CASSFDRDAEAFF NA TRBV5-1 TRBD1 TRBJ1-1
TGCGCCAGCAGCTTCATTGGGACTAGCGCGAAGTCCGCCGGGGAGCTGTTTTTT CASSFIGTSAKSAGELFF few TRBV5-1 TRBD2 TRBJ2-2